This passage covers 18 T cell receptor beta chains from one sample sequenced in a study of blood T cell repertoires in COVID-19. Clones were sequenced by immunoSEQ multiplex PCR, and TCRdb holds only the in-frame ones, with some missing. This table holds more than 300,000 clones, around 89% found once. Sequenced: peripheral blood. All receptors come from a man aged 18 to 35 who had recovered from COVID-19.

V and J are TRBV9 and TRBJ2-1, with TRBD1 as a possible D gene (6 bases). Germline V gene data show CDR1 as SGDLS and CDR2 as YYNGEE. The CDR3 runs 15 residues. Trimming shortened V by 4 bases and J by 8 bases, and 19 bases separated the two germline ends. The CDR3 here is CASSPQGGVWDEQFF. DNA of the CDR3: TGTGCCAGCAGCCCCCAAGGGGGAGTTTGGGATGAGCAGTTCTTC.

The chain uses TRBV18 and TRBJ1-2; a possible D gene is TRBD1 (6 bases). The germline V gene has CDR1 KGHSH and CDR2 LQKENI. This CDR3 spans 16 amino acids. Trimming left V 2 bases short and J 8 bases short, with 21 bases between. DNA of the CDR3: TGTGCCAGCTCACCAAGCGTCGGGGGGGCGATGAAAGGCTACACCTTC. It specifies CASSPSVGGAMKGYTF.

The V gene is TRBV27, the J gene TRBJ1-2; D uncertain. Per the germline V gene, CDR1 is MNHEY and CDR2 is SMNVEV (reference sequence). V was cut by 5 bases and J by 0 bases, with 16 bases left in between. CDR3 length: 16 residues. The CDR3 DNA sequence: TGTGCCAGCAGTCCTATTGGTACCCCCGCTAACTATGGCTACACCTTC. The encoded protein is CASSPIGTPANYGYTF.

This clone occurred a few times. The chain links TRBV5-1 to TRBJ2-2, with a tentative D call TRBD2 (7 bases). Germline V CDR1 and CDR2: SGHRS, YFSETQ. V lost 4 bases, J lost 5 bases, and 18 bases lay in between. The CDR3 consists of 16 residues. CDR3 in amino acids: CASSRGAWERTGELFF. The CDR3 DNA reads TGCGCCAGCAGCCGGGGGGCGTGGGAGCGTACCGGGGAGCTGTTTTTT.

V usage is TRBV21-1 and J usage is TRBJ1-1; the D call TRBD1 from the table was never checked on the DNA. TRBV21-1 is a pseudogene segment. The CDR3 sequence is 18 residues long. CDR3 nucleotides: TGTGCCAGCAGCGGATTCCGGGACAGGGGGCGACGGAACACTGAAGCTTTCTTT. Its protein product is CASSGFRDRGRRNTEAFF.

The V and J genes are TRBV7-9 and TRBJ1-1, with D possibly TRBD1 on 6 matching bases. V was cut by 5 bases and J by 7 bases, with 11 bases left in between. CDR3 length: 12 residues. From germline, CDR1 is SEHNR and CDR2 FQNEAQ (reference sequence). As DNA, the CDR3 is TGTGCCAGCAGCCGAGAGGACAGTGAAGCTTTCTTT. Translated, it gives CASSREDSEAFF.

The chain combines TRBV20-1 with TRBJ1-5; D ambiguous. V lost 3 bases, J lost 0 bases, and 3 bases lay in between. The V gene's germline CDR1 is DFQATT and CDR2 SNEGSKA (reference sequence). This CDR3 contains 12 residues. The CDR3, as DNA: TGCAGTGCTAGTCGTAGCAATCAGCCCCAGCATTTT. Its translation is CSASRSNQPQHF.

V is TRBV2 and J is TRBJ1-1; possible D gene TRBD1, 6 bases. The CDR3 is 13 amino acids. The V end lost 7 bases, the J end lost 11 bases, and 20 bases lay between the germline ends. The germline V gene has CDR1 SNHLY and CDR2 FYNNEI. The CDR3 loop is CASNQQGYGVAFF. CDR3 nucleotides: TGTGCCAGCAACCAACAGGGATATGGCGTGGCTTTCTTT.

This clone occurred once. The V gene is TRBV7-2, the J gene TRBJ1-6, with no clear D. V was trimmed by 1 base and J by 9 bases, leaving 13 bases between them. Germline CDR1 SGHTA, CDR2 FQGNSA. This CDR3 contains 15 residues. CDR3 residues: CASSLGVFDGSPLHF. For the CDR3, the DNA is TGTGCCAGCAGCTTAGGCGTGTTCGATGGTTCACCCCTCCACTTT.

The chain joins TRBV5-1 to TRBJ2-1; TRBD2 matches at 8 bases. This CDR3 comprises 16 residues. Looked up from germline, CDR1 is SGHRS and CDR2 is YFSETQ. V lost 4 bases, J lost 6 bases, and 12 bases stayed unmatched. The DNA for the CDR3 is TGCGCCAGCAGCGCGCCGGGACTAGAAGGGATCAATGAGCAGTTCTTC. Translation gives CASSAPGLEGINEQFF.

This rearrangement joins TRBV7-6 to TRBJ2-7; D call uncertain. The CDR3 contains 12 residues. In germline, CDR1 is SGHVS, CDR2 FNYEAQ. Trimming shortened V by 4 bases and J by 3 bases, and 7 bases separated the two germline ends. The CDR3 region is CASSSDNYEQYF. CDR3 nucleotide sequence: TGTGCCAGCAGCTCCGACAACTACGAGCAGTACTTC.

The chain is built from TRBV11-3 and TRBJ2-3; 9 positions agree with TRBD2. Germline V gene data show CDR1 as SGHNT and CDR2 as YENEEA. There are 16 residues in the CDR3. After removal of 5 bases from V and 3 bases from J, the junction contained 9 bases not matched to a gene. CDR3 amino acids: CASSPRLAVWTDTQYF. The CDR3 region has the DNA TGTGCCAGCAGCCCCCGACTAGCGGTATGGACAGATACGCAGTATTTT.

The J gene is TRBJ1-2, the V gene TRBV13, with D perhaps TRBD1 (5 bases). V was pared by 5 bases and J by 5 bases, with 18 bases between. Looked up from germline, CDR1 is PRHDT and CDR2 is FYEKMQ (reference sequence). The CDR3 extends over 15 amino acids. The chain's CDR3 is CASSPFRVSGYGYTF. CDR3 DNA: TGTGCCAGCAGCCCATTCAGGGTTTCGGGTTATGGCTACACCTTC.

A single count supports this clone. The chain combines TRBV30 with TRBJ1-1; D ambiguous. Between the trimmed V and J ends, which lost 0 bases and 5 bases, there was a span of 13 bases. The germline V gene has CDR1 GTSNPN and CDR2 SVGIG (reference sequence). CDR3 length equals 14 residues. CDR3: CAWSVWRERTEAFF. CDR3 DNA: TGTGCCTGGAGTGTATGGAGGGAGAGGACTGAAGCTTTCTTT.

This chain uses TRBV5-1 with TRBJ1-5, with D perhaps TRBD1 (5 bases). Trimming pared 1 base from V and 2 bases from J, leaving 10 bases between. This CDR3 region has 15 residues. Germline V gene sequence: CDR1 SGHRS, CDR2 YFSETQ. This chain's CDR3 is CASSLLGGRNQPQHF. The CDR3, as DNA: TGCGCCAGCAGCTTGTTGGGGGGTCGCAATCAGCCCCAGCATTTT.

The V and J genes are TRBV25-1 and TRBJ2-3; tentatively, D is TRBD1 (6 bases). The CDR3 is 15 amino acids. Trimming removed 3 bases from V and 6 bases from J, with 16 bases in between. Germline CDR1 MGHDK, CDR2 SYGVNS. As DNA, the CDR3 is TGTGCCAGCAGTGAGGGACAAGGGCTGTCGGATACGCAGTATTTT. Its protein is CASSEGQGLSDTQYF.

This rearrangement joins TRBV11-1 to TRBJ2-1, with 7 bases aligning to TRBD2. Germline V gives CDR1 SGHAT, CDR2 FQDESV (reference sequence). J lost 2 bases, V lost 2 bases, and 3 bases had no gene match. The CDR3 sequence is 15 residues long. CDR3 nucleotides: TGTGCCAGCAGCTTATTCCGGGAGGCCTACAATGAGCAGTTCTTC. This translates into CASSLFREAYNEQFF. Supplemented by reference TRBV11-1 and TRBJ2-1, the full variable domain reads EAEVAQSPRYKITEKSQAVAFWCDPISGHATLYWYRQILGQGPELLVQFQDESVVDDSQLPKDRFSAERLKGVDSTLKIQPAELGDSAMYLCASSLFREAYNEQFFGPGTRLTVL.

This clone was counted a single time. The CDR3 DNA reads TGTGCCAGCAGCAAAGTCAGGGACACTGAAGCTTTCTTT. It specifies CASSKVRDTEAFF. The rearrangement joins TRBV21-1 to TRBJ1-1; TRBD1 is the table's D call, not checked against the DNA. TRBV21-1 is a pseudogene locus. This CDR3 is 13 amino acids long.